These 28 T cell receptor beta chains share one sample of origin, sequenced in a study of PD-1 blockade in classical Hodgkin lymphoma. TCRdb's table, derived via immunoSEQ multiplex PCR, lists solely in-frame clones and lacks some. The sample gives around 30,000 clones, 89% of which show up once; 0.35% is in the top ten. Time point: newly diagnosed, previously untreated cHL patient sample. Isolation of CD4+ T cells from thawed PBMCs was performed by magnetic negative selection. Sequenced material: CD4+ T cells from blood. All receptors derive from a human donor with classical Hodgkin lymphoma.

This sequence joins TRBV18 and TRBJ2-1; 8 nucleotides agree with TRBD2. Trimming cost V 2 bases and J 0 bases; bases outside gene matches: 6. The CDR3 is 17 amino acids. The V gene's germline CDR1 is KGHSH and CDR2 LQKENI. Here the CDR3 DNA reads TGTGCCAGCTCACCAACGGCTAGCGGGCCCTCCTACAATGAGCAGTTCTTC. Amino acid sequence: CASSPTASGPSYNEQFF.

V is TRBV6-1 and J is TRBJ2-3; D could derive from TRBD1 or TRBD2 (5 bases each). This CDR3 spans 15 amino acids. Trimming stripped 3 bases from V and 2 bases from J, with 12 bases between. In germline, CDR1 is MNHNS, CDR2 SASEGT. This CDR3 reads CASSDSRDPTDTQYF. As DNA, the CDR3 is TGTGCCAGCAGTGACTCCAGGGACCCCACAGATACGCAGTATTTT.

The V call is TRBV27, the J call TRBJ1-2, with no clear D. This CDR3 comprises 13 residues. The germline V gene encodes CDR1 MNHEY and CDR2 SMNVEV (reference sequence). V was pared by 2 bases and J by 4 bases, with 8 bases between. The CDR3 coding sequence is TGTGCCAGCAGTTTAACAGTCTCCTATGGCTACACCTTC. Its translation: CASSLTVSYGYTF.

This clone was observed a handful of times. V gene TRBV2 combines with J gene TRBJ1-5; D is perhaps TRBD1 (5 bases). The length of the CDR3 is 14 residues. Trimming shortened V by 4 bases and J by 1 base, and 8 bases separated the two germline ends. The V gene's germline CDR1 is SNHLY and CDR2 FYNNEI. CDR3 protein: CASSGGASNQPQHF. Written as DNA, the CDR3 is TGTGCCAGCAGTGGCGGGGCAAGCAATCAGCCCCAGCATTTT.

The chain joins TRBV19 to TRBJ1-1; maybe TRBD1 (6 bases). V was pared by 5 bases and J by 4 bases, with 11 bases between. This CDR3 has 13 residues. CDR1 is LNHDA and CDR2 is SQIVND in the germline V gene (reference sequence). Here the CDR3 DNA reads TGTGCCAGTAGTCCAGGACAGTTCACTGAAGCTTTCTTT. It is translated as CASSPGQFTEAFF.

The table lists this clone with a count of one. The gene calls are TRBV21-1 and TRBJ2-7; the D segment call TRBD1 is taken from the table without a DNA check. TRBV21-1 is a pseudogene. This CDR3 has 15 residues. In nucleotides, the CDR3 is TGTGCCAGCACCCCGCGGAACAGGGAGACTGGAGAGCAGTACTTC. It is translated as CASTPRNRETGEQYF.

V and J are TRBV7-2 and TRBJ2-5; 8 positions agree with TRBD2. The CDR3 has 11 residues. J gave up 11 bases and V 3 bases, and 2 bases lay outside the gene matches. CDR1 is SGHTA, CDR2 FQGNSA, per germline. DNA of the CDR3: TGTGCCAGCAGCTTTAGCGGGGTGCAGTACTTC. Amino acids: CASSFSGVQYF.

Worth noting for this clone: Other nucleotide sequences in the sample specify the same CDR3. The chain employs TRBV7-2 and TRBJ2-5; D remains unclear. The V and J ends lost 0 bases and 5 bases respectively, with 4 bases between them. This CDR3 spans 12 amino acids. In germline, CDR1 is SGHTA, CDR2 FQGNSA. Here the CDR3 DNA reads TGTGCCAGCAGCTTAGCGGGCGAGACCCAGTACTTC. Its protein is CASSLAGETQYF.

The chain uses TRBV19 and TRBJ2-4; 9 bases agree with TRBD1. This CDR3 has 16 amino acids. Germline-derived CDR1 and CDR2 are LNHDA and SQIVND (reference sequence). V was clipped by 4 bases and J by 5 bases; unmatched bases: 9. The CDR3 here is CASSKLWGQGENIQYF. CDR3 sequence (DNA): TGTGCCAGTAGTAAGCTGTGGGGACAGGGAGAAAACATTCAGTACTTC.

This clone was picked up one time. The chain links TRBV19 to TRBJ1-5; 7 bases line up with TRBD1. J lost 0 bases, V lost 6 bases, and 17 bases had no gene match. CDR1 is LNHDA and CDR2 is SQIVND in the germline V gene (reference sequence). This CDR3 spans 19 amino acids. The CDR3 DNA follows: TGTGCCAGTAGCCAAGCCCCGGGACAGTTAATTATTAGCAATCAGCCCCAGCATTTT. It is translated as CASSQAPGQLIISNQPQHF.

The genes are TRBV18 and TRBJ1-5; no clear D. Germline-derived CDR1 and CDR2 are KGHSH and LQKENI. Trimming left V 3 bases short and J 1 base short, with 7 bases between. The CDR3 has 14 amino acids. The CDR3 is CASSPFSSNQPQHF. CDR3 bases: TGTGCCAGCTCACCTTTTTCCAGCAATCAGCCCCAGCATTTT.

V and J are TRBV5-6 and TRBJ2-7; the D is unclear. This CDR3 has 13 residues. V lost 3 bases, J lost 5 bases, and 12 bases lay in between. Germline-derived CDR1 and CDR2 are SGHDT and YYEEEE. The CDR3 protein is CASSSVGLDEQYF. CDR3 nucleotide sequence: TGTGCCAGCAGCTCGGTAGGGTTGGACGAGCAGTACTTC.

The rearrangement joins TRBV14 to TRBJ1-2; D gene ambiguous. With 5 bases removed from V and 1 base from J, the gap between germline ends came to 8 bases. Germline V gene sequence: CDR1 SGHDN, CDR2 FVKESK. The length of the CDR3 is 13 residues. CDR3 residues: CASSSDLNYGYTF. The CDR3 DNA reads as TGTGCCAGCAGCTCCGATCTTAACTATGGCTACACCTTC.

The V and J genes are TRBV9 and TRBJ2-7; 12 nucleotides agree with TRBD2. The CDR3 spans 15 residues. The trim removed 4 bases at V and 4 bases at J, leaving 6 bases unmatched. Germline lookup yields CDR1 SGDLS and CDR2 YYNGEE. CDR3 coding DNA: TGTGCCAGCAGCACGGGACTAGCGGGTGCTTACGAGCAGTACTTC. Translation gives CASSTGLAGAYEQYF.

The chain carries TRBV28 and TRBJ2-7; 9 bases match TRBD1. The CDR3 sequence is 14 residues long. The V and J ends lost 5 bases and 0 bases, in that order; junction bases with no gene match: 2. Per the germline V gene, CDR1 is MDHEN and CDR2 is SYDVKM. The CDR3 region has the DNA TGTGCCAGCAGTCGGACAGGGGACTCCTACGAGCAGTACTTC. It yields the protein CASSRTGDSYEQYF.

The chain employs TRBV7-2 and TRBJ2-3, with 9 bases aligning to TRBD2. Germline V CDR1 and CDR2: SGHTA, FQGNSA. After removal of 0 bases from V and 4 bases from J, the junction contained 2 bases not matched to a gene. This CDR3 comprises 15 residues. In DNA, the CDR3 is TGTGCCAGCAGCTTAGCTAGCGGGAGATCAGATACGCAGTATTTT. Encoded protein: CASSLASGRSDTQYF.

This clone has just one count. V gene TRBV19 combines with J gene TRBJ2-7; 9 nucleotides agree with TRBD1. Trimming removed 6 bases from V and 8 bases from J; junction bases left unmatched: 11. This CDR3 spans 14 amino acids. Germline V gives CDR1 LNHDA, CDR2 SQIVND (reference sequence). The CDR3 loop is CASSTQGAGWKQYF. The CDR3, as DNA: TGTGCCAGTAGCACACAGGGGGCGGGCTGGAAGCAGTACTTC.

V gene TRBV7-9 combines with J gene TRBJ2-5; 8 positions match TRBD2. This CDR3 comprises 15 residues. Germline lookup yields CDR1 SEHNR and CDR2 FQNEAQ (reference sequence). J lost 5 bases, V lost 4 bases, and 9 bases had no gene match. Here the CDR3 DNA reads TGTGCCAGCAGCTCGTATAGCGGGGCGCGGGAGACCCAGTACTTC. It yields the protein CASSSYSGARETQYF.

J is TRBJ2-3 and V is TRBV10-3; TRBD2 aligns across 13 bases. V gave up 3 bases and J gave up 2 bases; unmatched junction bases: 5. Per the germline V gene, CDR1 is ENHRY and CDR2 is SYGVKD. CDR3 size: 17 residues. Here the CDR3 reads CAISEGLAGADTDTQYF. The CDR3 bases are TGTGCCATCAGTGAAGGACTAGCGGGAGCTGACACAGATACGCAGTATTTT.

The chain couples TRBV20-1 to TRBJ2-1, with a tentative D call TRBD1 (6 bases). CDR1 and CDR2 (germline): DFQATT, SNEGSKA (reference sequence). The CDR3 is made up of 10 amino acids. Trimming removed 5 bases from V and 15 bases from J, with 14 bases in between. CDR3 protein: CSAVGQRRFF. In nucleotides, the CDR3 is TGCAGTGCTGTCGGACAGCGGCGGTTCTTC.

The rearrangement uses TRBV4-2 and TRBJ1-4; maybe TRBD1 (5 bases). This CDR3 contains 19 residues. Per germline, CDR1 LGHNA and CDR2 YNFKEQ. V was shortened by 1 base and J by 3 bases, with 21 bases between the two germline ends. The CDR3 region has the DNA TGTGCCAGCAGCCAAGCAGGGACTTTGGGGGAATCGGCTAATGAAAAACTGTTTTTT. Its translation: CASSQAGTLGESANEKLFF.

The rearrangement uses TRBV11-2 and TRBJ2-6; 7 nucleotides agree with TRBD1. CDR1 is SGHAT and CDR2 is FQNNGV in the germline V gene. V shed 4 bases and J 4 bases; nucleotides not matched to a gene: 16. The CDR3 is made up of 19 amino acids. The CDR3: CASSSPPGQLIRGANVLTF. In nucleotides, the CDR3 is TGTGCCAGCAGCTCTCCTCCGGGACAGCTCATCCGGGGGGCCAACGTCCTGACTTTC.

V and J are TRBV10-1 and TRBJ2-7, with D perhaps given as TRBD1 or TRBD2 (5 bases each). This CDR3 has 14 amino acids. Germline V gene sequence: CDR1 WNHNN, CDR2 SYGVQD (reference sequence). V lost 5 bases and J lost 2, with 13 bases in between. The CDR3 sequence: CASSSGADPYEQYF. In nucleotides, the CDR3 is TGCGCCAGCAGTTCCGGGGCCGACCCCTACGAGCAGTACTTC.

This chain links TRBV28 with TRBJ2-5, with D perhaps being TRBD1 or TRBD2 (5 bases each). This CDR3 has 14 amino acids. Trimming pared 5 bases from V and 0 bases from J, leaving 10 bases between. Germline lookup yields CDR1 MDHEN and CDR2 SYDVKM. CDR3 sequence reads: CASSDLGHQETQYF. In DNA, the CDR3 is TGTGCCAGCAGTGACCTGGGACACCAAGAGACCCAGTACTTC.

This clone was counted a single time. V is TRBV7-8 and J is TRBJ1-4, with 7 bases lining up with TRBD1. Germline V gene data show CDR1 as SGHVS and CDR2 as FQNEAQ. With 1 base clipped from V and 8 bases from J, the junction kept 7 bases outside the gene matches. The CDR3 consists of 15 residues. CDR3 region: CASSLGGTAGEKLFF. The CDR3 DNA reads TGTGCCAGCAGCTTAGGGGGGACAGCAGGGGAAAAACTGTTTTTT.

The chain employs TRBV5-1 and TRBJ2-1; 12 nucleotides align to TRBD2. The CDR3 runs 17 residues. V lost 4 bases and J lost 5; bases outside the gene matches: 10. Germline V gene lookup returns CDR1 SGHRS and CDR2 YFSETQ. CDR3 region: CASSPLYRTSGNNEQFF. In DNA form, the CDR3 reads TGCGCCAGCAGCCCACTGTACCGGACTAGCGGGAACAATGAGCAGTTCTTC.

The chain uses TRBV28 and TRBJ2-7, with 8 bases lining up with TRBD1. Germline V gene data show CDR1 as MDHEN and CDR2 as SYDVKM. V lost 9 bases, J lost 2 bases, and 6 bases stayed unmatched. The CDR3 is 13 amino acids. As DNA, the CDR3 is TGTGCCAGTAAAACAGGGGGAACCTACGAGCAGTACTTC. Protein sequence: CASKTGGTYEQYF.

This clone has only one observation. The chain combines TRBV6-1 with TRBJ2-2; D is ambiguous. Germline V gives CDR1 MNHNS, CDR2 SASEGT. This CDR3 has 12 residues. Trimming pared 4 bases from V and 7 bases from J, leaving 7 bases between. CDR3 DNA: TGTGCCAGCAGTGTGGCAAACGGGGAGCTGTTTTTT. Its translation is CASSVANGELFF.